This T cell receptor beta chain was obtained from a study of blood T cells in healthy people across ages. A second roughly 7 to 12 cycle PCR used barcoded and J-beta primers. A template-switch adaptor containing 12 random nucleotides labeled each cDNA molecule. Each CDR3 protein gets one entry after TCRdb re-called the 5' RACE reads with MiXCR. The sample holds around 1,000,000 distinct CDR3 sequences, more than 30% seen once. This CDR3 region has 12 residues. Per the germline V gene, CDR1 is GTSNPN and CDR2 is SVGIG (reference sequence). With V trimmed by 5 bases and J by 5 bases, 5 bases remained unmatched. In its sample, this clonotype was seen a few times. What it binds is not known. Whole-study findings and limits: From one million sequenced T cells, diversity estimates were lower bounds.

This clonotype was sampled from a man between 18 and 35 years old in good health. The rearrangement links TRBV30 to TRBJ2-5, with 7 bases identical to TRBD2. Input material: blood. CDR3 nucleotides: TGTGCCTGGTATCTCGGGGGGGAGACCCAGTACTTC. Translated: CAWYLGGETQYF.